Below are 20 T cell receptor beta chains sequenced from a single sample in a study of regulatory T cells in long-lasting Graves disease. Stated time point: newly diagnosed GD, antithyroid drugs for less than 3 months. Isolated PBMC RNA provided the starting material for the TCR library. TCR beta libraries were built with iRepertoire HTBI primers and Arm-PCR of CDR3 regions. TCRdb re-called the multiplex PCR reads through MiXCR, storing one row per CDR3 protein. The table has under 700,000 distinct CDR3 sequences, roughly a sixth seen once; the top ten hold just under 25%. These data also featured in a second study, about T cells in Graves' hyperthyroidism and ophthalmopathy.

The specimen comprised peripheral blood mononuclear cells (PBMCs), sampled at new diagnosis, from a patient treated with antithyroid drugs. The receptors shown here come from a woman aged 40 to 65 with Graves disease.

This clonotype was seen repeatedly, ten times or more. This chain links TRBV12-3 or TRBV12-4 with TRBJ1-1, with D possibly being TRBD1 (5 bases). V gave up 7 bases and J gave up 1 base, with 13 bases separating them. The CDR3 is 14 amino acids. In nucleotides, the CDR3 is TGTGCCAGCACCATGGGACGAGCGAACACTGAAGCTTTCTTT. Its translation: CASTMGRANTEAFF.

This clonotype appeared a few times. CDR3 bases: TGTGCCAGCAGTGGAGACAGCCAAAATGAAAAACTGTTTTTT. This translates into CASSGDSQNEKLFF. This chain links TRBV2 with TRBJ1-4, with D possibly TRBD1 on 5 matching bases. The V gene lost 4 bases and the J gene lost 5 bases, with 11 bases spanning the gap. The germline V gene encodes CDR1 SNHLY and CDR2 FYNNEI. This CDR3 comprises 14 residues.

This clonotype was seen ten or more times. The chain combines TRBV5-6 with TRBJ1-2, with TRBD1 matching over 10 bases. Losses at the gene ends were 4 bases for V and 3 bases for J; bases not matched to a gene: 6. The CDR3 has 15 residues. Germline CDR1 is SGHDT and CDR2 is YYEEEE. The CDR3 sequence: CASSPGTGVYYGYTF. CDR3 DNA: TGTGCCAGCAGCCCCGGGACAGGGGTGTACTATGGCTACACCTTC.

This clonotype came up many times. The rearrangement joins TRBV7-9 to TRBJ2-5; no clear D. V dropped 1 base and J dropped 3 bases, with 9 bases sitting between them. This CDR3 is built from 14 residues. CDR1 is SEHNR and CDR2 is FQNEAQ in the germline V gene (reference sequence). Here the CDR3 reads CASSLGRPKETQYF. The DNA for the CDR3 is TGTGCCAGCAGCTTAGGGCGTCCGAAAGAGACCCAGTACTTC.

This clonotype was detected ten times or more. The chain has TRBV12-5 and TRBJ1-5; 10 bases line up with TRBD1. Unmatched junction bases numbered 6, after V lost 1 base and J lost 3 bases. Germline V gives CDR1 LGHNT, CDR2 FRNRAP. This CDR3 has 17 amino acids. Written as DNA, the CDR3 is TGTGCTAGTGGTTTGGACACAGGGACAGGGGTCAATCAGCCCCAGCATTTT. It yields the protein CASGLDTGTGVNQPQHF.

The chain links TRBV9 to TRBJ2-2, with TRBD1 identical over 7 bases. CDR1 is SGDLS and CDR2 is YYNGEE in the germline V gene. Losses at the gene ends were 4 bases for V and 0 bases for J; bases not matched to a gene: 12. The CDR3 consists of 18 residues. CDR3 protein: CASSYGLDRAPNTGELFF. The CDR3 DNA follows: TGTGCCAGCAGCTACGGTTTAGACAGGGCACCGAACACCGGGGAGCTGTTTTTT.

This clonotype was recorded only once. The J gene is TRBJ2-2, the V gene TRBV15; D is possibly TRBD1 (5 bases). The CDR3 consists of 17 residues. Looked up from germline, CDR1 is LNHNV and CDR2 is YYDKDF (reference sequence). Trimming took off 0 bases at V and 0 bases at J, with 11 bases between the two ends. For the CDR3, the DNA is TGTGCCACCAGCAGAGATCGCGGCAGGGCGAACACCGGGGAGCTGTTTTTT. This codes for CATSRDRGRANTGELFF.

This clonotype appeared many times. The gene calls are TRBV20-1 and TRBJ2-1; 10 nucleotides line up with TRBD2. The CDR3 is 16 residues long. The V and J ends lost 0 bases and 1 base, in that order; junction bases with no gene match: 3. Germline V gene lookup returns CDR1 DFQATT and CDR2 SNEGSKA (reference sequence). In DNA, the CDR3 is TGCAGTGCTAGAGACCCAGCGGGGGGGTCCTACAATGAGCAGTTCTTC. Its translation: CSARDPAGGSYNEQFF.

This clonotype came up a few times. This chain connects TRBV10-2 to TRBJ1-5; D ambiguous. From germline, CDR1 is WSHSY and CDR2 SAAADI. The CDR3 has 14 amino acids. Trimming took 3 bases from V and 5 from J, leaving 11 bases between them. The CDR3 DNA sequence: TGCGCCAGCAGTGACGTTTTAGGAGATCAGCCCCAGCATTTT. Its protein is CASSDVLGDQPQHF.

This clonotype was recorded at least ten times. The V and J genes are TRBV12-3 or TRBV12-4 and TRBJ1-2; a weak D match, TRBD1 (5 bases). The ends were cut back, 6 bases at V and 3 bases at J, with 20 bases in the middle. The CDR3 spans 16 residues. The CDR3 region has the DNA TGTGCCAGCAGCCCGGAGGGGCTCATCACCTACTATGGCTACACCTTC. The encoded protein is CASSPEGLITYYGYTF.

This clonotype appeared many times. The J gene is TRBJ2-3, the V gene TRBV3-1, with a weak D call TRBD2 (6 bases). Trimming pared 2 bases from V and 6 bases from J, leaving 18 bases between. Per germline, CDR1 LGHDT and CDR2 YNNKEL (reference sequence). This CDR3 comprises 16 residues. The CDR3 sequence: CASSQTGTVYADTQYF. The DNA for the CDR3 is TGTGCCAGCAGCCAAACTGGGACTGTTTACGCTGATACGCAGTATTTT.

This clonotype was observed at least ten times. The gene calls are TRBV7-6 and TRBJ2-3, with D unresolved. V lost 4 bases to trimming and J lost 1 base, with 12 bases between them. The V gene's germline CDR1 is SGHVS and CDR2 FNYEAQ. The CDR3 covers 15 residues. CDR3: CASSSGLVRTDTQYF. The DNA of the CDR3 is TGTGCCAGCAGCTCCGGCCTGGTACGCACAGATACGCAGTATTTT.

This clonotype was seen more than once but under ten times. This chain uses TRBV7-9 with TRBJ1-2; D may be TRBD1 (6 bases). Trimming left V 1 base short and J 6 bases short, with 12 bases between. Germline CDR1 SEHNR, CDR2 FQNEAQ (reference sequence). The CDR3 is made up of 14 amino acids. The CDR3 region is CASSLGAGGHGYTF. DNA of the CDR3: TGTGCCAGCAGCTTAGGGGCGGGGGGCCATGGCTACACCTTC.

The chain is built from TRBV5-4 and TRBJ2-1; D is ambiguous. Per germline, CDR1 SGHNT and CDR2 YYREEE (reference sequence). CDR3 size: 13 residues. V lost 0 bases and J lost 9, with 10 bases in between. The CDR3 protein is CASSLEPQTEQFF. In nucleotides, the CDR3 is TGTGCCAGCAGCTTGGAACCTCAAACTGAGCAGTTCTTC.

This clonotype has a count of ten or more. The chain recombines TRBV7-3 with TRBJ2-5; D is ambiguous. Germline V gene data show CDR1 as SGHTA and CDR2 as FQGTGA. Deletions cut 5 bases from V and 5 bases from J, with 12 bases between. The CDR3 runs to 13 residues. The CDR3 DNA reads as TGTGCCAGCAGCGAGGCCCCTCAGGAGACCCAGTACTTC. Residues: CASSEAPQETQYF.

This clonotype came up many times. Here the CDR3 DNA reads TGCGCCAGCAGTGAGTCGGGGGGGGCCGGAGAGACCCAGTACTTC. Protein: CASSESGGAGETQYF. This chain links TRBV10-2 with TRBJ2-5, with D possibly TRBD2 on 7 matching bases. Germline V gene lookup returns CDR1 WSHSY and CDR2 SAAADI. The CDR3 runs to 15 residues. V lost 0 bases to trimming and J lost 4 bases, with 12 bases between them.

This clonotype was recorded many times. The chain recombines TRBV5-5 with TRBJ2-3, with 8 bases lining up with TRBD1. CDR1 and CDR2 from the germline V gene are SGHKS and YYEKEE (reference sequence). This CDR3 region has 16 residues. V was clipped by 0 bases and J by 4 bases; unmatched bases: 7. CDR3 nucleotides: TGTGCCAGCAGCTTGGATCGACAGGGGCTCTCAGATACGCAGTATTTT. Protein product: CASSLDRQGLSDTQYF.

The chain's CDR3 is CASSLGAPGGGKSNEQFF. DNA of the CDR3: TGCGCCAGCAGCTTGGGTGCCCCTGGGGGGGGGAAAAGCAATGAGCAGTTCTTC. The chain carries TRBV5-1 and TRBJ2-1; 7 bases agree with TRBD2. The CDR3 loop spans 18 amino acids. J gave up 6 bases and V 0 bases, and 15 bases lay outside the gene matches. Germline V gives CDR1 SGHRS, CDR2 YFSETQ.

This clonotype was detected ten times or more. The rearrangement uses TRBV11-2 and TRBJ1-6, with D unclear. Germline CDR1 reads SGHAT; CDR2 reads FQNNGV. The CDR3 contains 14 residues. Trimming removed 4 bases at V and 7 bases at J, with 11 bases between. The chain's CDR3 is CASSSSFGNSPLHF. The CDR3 DNA follows: TGTGCCAGCAGCTCAAGCTTCGGAAATTCACCCCTCCACTTT.

The table lists this clonotype with many counts. The genes are TRBV7-2 and TRBJ1-2, with D maybe TRBD1 (5 bases). This CDR3 region has 15 residues. CDR1 and CDR2 (germline): SGHTA, FQGNSA. Trimming shortened V by 4 bases and J by 3 bases, and 15 bases separated the two germline ends. CDR3 sequence: CASSYPGGGDYGYTF. CDR3 DNA sequence: TGTGCCAGCAGCTACCCTGGTGGGGGGGACTATGGCTACACCTTC.